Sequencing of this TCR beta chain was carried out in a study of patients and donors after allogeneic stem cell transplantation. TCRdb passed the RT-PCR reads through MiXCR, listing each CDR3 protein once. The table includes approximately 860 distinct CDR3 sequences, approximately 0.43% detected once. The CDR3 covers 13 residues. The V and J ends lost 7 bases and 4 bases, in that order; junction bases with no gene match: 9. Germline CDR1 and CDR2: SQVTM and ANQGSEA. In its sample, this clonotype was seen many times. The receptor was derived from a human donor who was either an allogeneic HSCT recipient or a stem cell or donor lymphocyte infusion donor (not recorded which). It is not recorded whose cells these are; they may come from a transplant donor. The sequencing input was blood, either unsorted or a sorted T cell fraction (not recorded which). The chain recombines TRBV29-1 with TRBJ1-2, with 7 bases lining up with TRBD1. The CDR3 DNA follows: TGCAGCGCCTTAGACAGGGCTGTCTATGGCTACACCTTC. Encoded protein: CSALDRAVYGYTF.